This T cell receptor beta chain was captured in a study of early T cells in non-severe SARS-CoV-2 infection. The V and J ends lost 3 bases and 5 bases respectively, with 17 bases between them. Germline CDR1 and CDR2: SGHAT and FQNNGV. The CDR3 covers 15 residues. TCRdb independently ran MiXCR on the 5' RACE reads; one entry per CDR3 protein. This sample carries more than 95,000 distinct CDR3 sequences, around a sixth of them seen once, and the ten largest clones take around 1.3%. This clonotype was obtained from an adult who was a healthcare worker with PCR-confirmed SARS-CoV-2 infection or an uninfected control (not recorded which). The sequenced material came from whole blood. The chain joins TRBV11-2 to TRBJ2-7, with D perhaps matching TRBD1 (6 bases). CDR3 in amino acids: CASSLYNREGDEQYF. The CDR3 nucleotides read TGTGCCAGCAGCTTGTATAACAGGGAAGGTGACGAGCAGTACTTC. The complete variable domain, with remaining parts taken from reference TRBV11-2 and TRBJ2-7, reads EAGVAQSPRYKIIEKRQSVAFWCNPISGHATLYWYQQILGQGPKLLIQFQNNGVVDDSQLPKDRFSAERLKGVDSTLKIQPAKLEDSAVYLCASSLYNREGDEQYFGPGTRLTVT.